A single sample gave rise to the 16 T cell receptor beta chains below, sequenced in a study of blood T cells in healthy people across ages. The second PCR ran about 7 to 12 cycles with a sample-barcoded 5' primer and J-beta primers. A single record per CDR3 protein comes from TCRdb applying MiXCR to the 5' RACE reads. This sample carries 1.5 million to 1.8 million distinct CDR3 sequences, approximately 43% of them seen once, and the ten largest clones take approximately 4%. The sequenced sample was blood. The receptors here all came from a woman under 30 in good health.

The chain couples TRBV7-8 to TRBJ1-1; a weak D match, TRBD1 (6 bases). Germline V lookup: CDR1 SGHVS, CDR2 FQNEAQ. V lost 1 base, J lost 7 bases, and 10 bases lay in between. CDR3 length equals 13 residues. CDR3 residues: CASSLVPDSEAFF. In DNA, the CDR3 is TGTGCCAGCAGCTTAGTCCCGGACAGTGAAGCTTTCTTT.

This clonotype was recorded many times. Here the CDR3 DNA reads TGCGCCAGCAGCCAAGATACGCTCACGGATACGCAGTATTTT. This codes for CASSQDTLTDTQYF. The rearrangement links TRBV4-3 to TRBJ2-3; D is ambiguous. Trimming stripped 0 bases from V and 6 bases from J, with 10 bases between. Germline CDR1 reads LGHNA; CDR2 reads YSLEER. CDR3 length equals 14 residues.

The table lists this clonotype with a few counts. The chain recombines TRBV5-5 with TRBJ1-5; 7 bases are a match to TRBD1. From germline, CDR1 is SGHKS and CDR2 YYEKEE (reference sequence). Losses at the gene ends were 2 bases for V and 0 bases for J; bases not matched to a gene: 2. The CDR3 length is 15 residues. The CDR3: CASSFGTVSNQPQHF. CDR3 in DNA: TGTGCCAGCAGCTTTGGGACAGTTAGCAATCAGCCCCAGCATTTT.

The chain carries TRBV20-1 and TRBJ1-4; TRBD1 is a possible D gene (6 bases). The V end was cut by 3 bases, the J end by 6 bases, with 11 bases between. Germline lookup yields CDR1 DFQATT and CDR2 SNEGSKA (reference sequence). This CDR3 is built from 13 residues. The CDR3 here is CSARETGYEKLFF. CDR3 nucleotides: TGCAGTGCTAGGGAGACAGGTTATGAAAAACTGTTTTTT.

This chain uses TRBV12-3 or TRBV12-4 with TRBJ2-2, with D perhaps TRBD2 (6 bases). This CDR3 contains 15 residues. Trimming removed 6 bases at V and 9 bases at J, with 20 bases between. CDR3 coding DNA: TGTGCCAGCAGGTCCTCCGGGACTTTCCGCCGGGAGCTGTTTTTT. Protein product: CASRSSGTFRRELFF.

This clonotype has a handful of counts. This sequence joins TRBV5-5 and TRBJ2-7; D is uncertain. V was cut by 4 bases and J by 4 bases, with 15 bases left in between. Germline V CDR1 and CDR2: SGHKS, YYEKEE (reference sequence). The CDR3 has 14 residues. The CDR3 nucleotides are TGTGCCAGCAGCACGGCTTCTCATTGGTACGAGCAGTACTTC. Residues: CASSTASHWYEQYF.

The chain has TRBV5-1 and TRBJ2-1; 8 nucleotides line up with TRBD2. The last part of the DNA fits TRBJ2-7 better; the J call may be wrong. CDR3 length equals 16 residues. Germline V gives CDR1 SGHRS, CDR2 YFSETQ. The CDR3 loop is CASSLGLAGLYNEQYF. The CDR3 nucleotides read TGCGCCAGCAGCTTGGGTCTAGCGGGTCTTTACAATGAGCAGTACTTC.

The rearrangement joins TRBV4-3 to TRBJ1-6; no clear D gene. CDR3 length: 16 residues. Trimming took off 0 bases at V and 9 bases at J, with 15 bases between the two ends. The germline CDR1 and CDR2 sequences are LGHNA and YSLEER. CDR3 amino acids: CASSQDGHSGGSPLHF. CDR3 DNA: TGCGCCAGCAGCCAAGATGGGCACTCAGGAGGTTCACCCCTCCACTTT.

The genes are TRBV28 and TRBJ1-5; D possibly corresponds to TRBD1 (5 bases). Germline V lookup: CDR1 MDHEN, CDR2 SYDVKM. There are 14 residues in the CDR3. V was trimmed by 5 bases and J by 1 base, leaving 9 bases between them. As DNA, the CDR3 is TGTGCCAGCAGTACACGGGGCAGCAATCAGCCCCAGCATTTT. It encodes CASSTRGSNQPQHF.

This chain connects TRBV9 to TRBJ2-3; 9 positions match TRBD1. The V gene's germline CDR1 is SGDLS and CDR2 YYNGEE. The CDR3 covers 15 residues. With V trimmed by 6 bases and J by 1 base, 6 bases remained unmatched. The CDR3 DNA reads TGTGCCAGCACCCAACAGGGGGCTGGCACAGATACGCAGTATTTT. Its translation: CASTQQGAGTDTQYF.

This clonotype was found a few times. CDR3 amino acids: CASSLHSDGYEQYF. CDR3 nucleotides: TGCGCCAGCAGCCTCCACTCTGACGGTTACGAGCAGTACTTC. The chain couples TRBV4-3 to TRBJ2-7; no clear D gene. From germline, CDR1 is LGHNA and CDR2 YSLEER. The germline V and J ends were trimmed by 4 bases and 4 bases, with 14 bases remaining between them. The CDR3 has 14 residues.

The chain couples TRBV2 to TRBJ2-2, with unresolved D. V lost 7 bases to trimming and J lost 6 bases, with 12 bases between them. The CDR3 is made up of 13 amino acids. Germline V gene data show CDR1 as SNHLY and CDR2 as FYNNEI. CDR3 nucleotide sequence: TGTGCCAGCATCCGAAGAGTTGCCGGGGAGCTGTTTTTT. Amino acid sequence: CASIRRVAGELFF.

This sequence joins TRBV12-3 or TRBV12-4 and TRBJ2-7; D is possibly TRBD1 or TRBD2 (7 bases each). V lost 3 bases and J 4 bases, leaving 13 bases between the germline ends. The CDR3 consists of 14 residues. This CDR3 is CASSFGRGGYEQYF. CDR3 in DNA: TGTGCCAGCAGTTTCGGCAGGGGGGGGTACGAGCAGTACTTC.

The CDR3 coding sequence is TGTGCCAGCAGATCGACAGGGGGTATTACTGAAGCTTTCTTT. Protein sequence: CASRSTGGITEAFF. This chain connects TRBV12-3 or TRBV12-4 to TRBJ1-1; 9 bases fit TRBD1. The CDR3 spans 14 residues. Unmatched junction bases numbered 7, after V lost 6 bases and J lost 5 bases.

The chain employs TRBV27 and TRBJ2-3; D is ambiguous. The germline gives CDR1 MNHEY, CDR2 SMNVEV (reference sequence). The CDR3 has 15 residues. Between the trimmed V and J ends, which lost 4 bases and 2 bases, there was a span of 13 bases. Here the CDR3 reads CASSSLHEFTDTQYF. CDR3 coding DNA: TGTGCCAGCAGTTCCCTGCACGAGTTCACAGATACGCAGTATTTT.

At least ten counts were recorded for this clonotype. At one of its ends the junction is not consistent with the germline gene, which may arise from a read error. CDR3 region: CASSQVGRANYGYTF. The CDR3 bases are TGTGCCAGCAGCCAAGTGGGCAGGGCAAACTATGGCTACACCTTC. The chain recombines TRBV4-3 with TRBJ1-2; tentative D call: TRBD1 (5 bases). Germline V gene sequence: CDR1 LGHNA, CDR2 YSLEER. This CDR3 is built from 15 residues.